The 25 T cell receptor beta chains below were found in one sample sequenced in a study of T-cell reconstitution after alpha-beta-depleted transplantation in children. Unique molecular identifiers featured in how the TCRbeta library was prepared. TCRdb itself ran the PCR reads through MiXCR, one entry per CDR3 protein. The repertoire holds some 600,000 distinct CDR3 sequences, with over 15% as singletons. This specimen consisted of PBMCs from the stem cell graft donor, obtained from the stem cell graft. The receptors originated from a human donor who donated a stem cell graft to a child with acute myeloid leukemia.

The gene calls are TRBV20-1 and TRBJ2-6; D remains ambiguous. The CDR3 extends over 16 amino acids. The V end was cut by 4 bases, the J end by 0 bases, with 13 bases between. CDR1 DFQATT and CDR2 SNEGSKA come from the germline V gene (reference sequence). CDR3 amino acids: CSANVDGRSGANVLTF. Written as DNA, the CDR3 is TGCAGTGCTAATGTCGATGGGCGCTCTGGGGCCAACGTCCTGACTTTC.

The table lists this clonotype with many counts. The CDR3 DNA reads as TGTGCCAGCAGCCCCTACAGGACTAGCGCTGAAGCTTTCTTT. Translated: CASSPYRTSAEAFF. The chain links TRBV9 to TRBJ1-1; tentative D call: TRBD1 (5 bases). V was shortened by 4 bases and J by 6 bases, with 16 bases between the two germline ends. There are 14 residues in the CDR3. Looked up from germline, CDR1 is SGDLS and CDR2 is YYNGEE.

The gene calls are TRBV7-9 and TRBJ2-5; 12 positions agree with TRBD2. The V gene end was trimmed by 5 bases and the J gene end by 2 bases; junction bases not matched to a gene: 6. Germline V gene lookup returns CDR1 SEHNR and CDR2 FQNEAQ (reference sequence). This CDR3 comprises 16 residues. CDR3 protein: CASSQGLAGRQETQYF. CDR3 nucleotides: TGTGCCAGCAGCCAAGGACTAGCGGGGAGGCAAGAGACCCAGTACTTC.

This clonotype was seen a handful of times. This sequence joins TRBV7-2 and TRBJ2-5; 11 bases agree with TRBD2. The CDR3 consists of 14 residues. CDR1 SGHTA and CDR2 FQGNSA come from the germline V gene. Trimming removed 1 base from V and 9 bases from J; junction bases left unmatched: 4. This CDR3 is CASSLELAGEAQYF. CDR3 bases: TGTGCCAGCAGCTTAGAACTAGCGGGGGAGGCCCAGTACTTC.

This clonotype showed up many times. The CDR3 loop reads CASSPGTSGDYEQYF. DNA of the CDR3: TGCGCCAGCAGCCCAGGAACTAGCGGGGACTACGAGCAGTACTTC. This sequence joins TRBV4-3 and TRBJ2-7; 10 nucleotides line up with TRBD2. The CDR3 length is 15 residues. Trimming at V came to 4 bases and at J to 3 bases, leaving 6 bases not matched to a gene. In germline, CDR1 is LGHNA, CDR2 YSLEER.

This clonotype has a count of ten or more. V is TRBV7-9 and J is TRBJ1-1; D unclear. Germline V lookup: CDR1 SEHNR, CDR2 FQNEAQ (reference sequence). The CDR3 has 12 residues. The V gene lost 5 bases and the J gene lost 6 bases, with 10 bases spanning the gap. The CDR3 DNA follows: TGTGCCAGCAGCCCCCGGTGGCCTGAAGCTTTCTTT. It translates to CASSPRWPEAFF.

This clonotype appeared a few times. The V gene is TRBV9, the J gene TRBJ2-3, with 8 bases aligning to TRBD2. Germline V gives CDR1 SGDLS, CDR2 YYNGEE. The CDR3 runs to 16 residues. The ends lost 3 bases at V and 2 bases at J; junction bases unmatched: 8. The CDR3 DNA follows: TGTGCCAGCAGCGGATCTGGCGGGGGGCCCACAGATACGCAGTATTTT. Its protein is CASSGSGGGPTDTQYF.

This clonotype was found a few times. The V call is TRBV20-1, the J call TRBJ2-3; D possibly matches TRBD1 or TRBD2 (6 bases each). Germline CDR1 reads DFQATT; CDR2 reads SNEGSKA (reference sequence). CDR3 size: 15 residues. V lost 3 bases and J lost 2, with 15 bases in between. The CDR3 DNA sequence: TGCAGTGCTAGTCTCGGGGGCACCCCCACAGATACGCAGTATTTT. Translating it yields CSASLGGTPTDTQYF.

In this sample, this clonotype turned up many times. V gene TRBV12-3 or TRBV12-4 combines with J gene TRBJ1-5, with unresolved D. The V end was cut by 7 bases, the J end by 3 bases, with 10 bases between. This CDR3 region has 13 residues. Here the CDR3 DNA reads TGTGCCAGCAAGTACGGGAACAATCAGCCCCAGCATTTT. The encoded protein is CASKYGNNQPQHF.

The chain links TRBV7-9 to TRBJ2-2, with TRBD2 identical over 7 bases. The CDR3 totals 15 residues. Germline assignment: CDR1 SEHNR and CDR2 FQNEAQ (reference sequence). The V segment lost 5 bases and the J segment 7 bases; nucleotides outside the gene matches: 10. CDR3 in amino acids: CASSLQRGPGGELFF. The CDR3 DNA is TGTGCCAGCAGCCTTCAGCGGGGCCCCGGCGGGGAGCTGTTTTTT.

The gene calls are TRBV7-3 and TRBJ1-6; D possibly corresponds to TRBD1 (6 bases). The V end was cut by 2 bases, the J end by 9 bases, with 14 bases between. The CDR3 runs 15 residues. Per the germline V gene, CDR1 is SGHTA and CDR2 is FQGTGA. CDR3: CASSLDGGRSSPLHF. The CDR3 bases are TGTGCCAGCAGCTTAGATGGGGGGCGAAGTTCACCCCTCCACTTT.

The rearrangement uses TRBV5-4 and TRBJ1-1; no clear D gene. CDR1 and CDR2 from the germline V gene are SGHNT and YYREEE (reference sequence). CDR3 length: 15 residues. V was pared by 0 bases and J by 1 base, with 10 bases between. CDR3 sequence reads: CASSLDRGWNTEAFF. CDR3 DNA sequence: TGTGCCAGCAGCTTGGACCGGGGTTGGAACACTGAAGCTTTCTTT.

The sample holds a few counts of this clonotype. The genes are TRBV7-2 and TRBJ1-1; unclear D gene. Trimming stripped 1 base from V and 3 bases from J, with 6 bases between. Germline values: CDR1 SGHTA, CDR2 FQGNSA. The CDR3 consists of 13 residues. The CDR3 region has the DNA TGTGCCAGCAGCTTAGACCTGTACACTGAAGCTTTCTTT. Amino acids: CASSLDLYTEAFF. Based on the CDR3 plus reference TRBV7-2 and TRBJ1-1, the full variable domain is GAGVSQSPSNKVTEKGKDVELRCDPISGHTALYWYRQSLGQGLEFLIYFQGNSAPDKSGLPSDRFSAERTGGSVSTLTIQRTQQEDSAVYLCASSLDLYTEAFFGQGTRLTVV.

This clonotype has ten or more counts. The rearrangement links TRBV28 to TRBJ2-1; D unclear. There are 11 residues in the CDR3. V was cut by 7 bases and J by 4 bases, with 5 bases left in between. The germline V gene encodes CDR1 MDHEN and CDR2 SYDVKM. The CDR3, as DNA: TGTGCCAGCACCCTATACAATGAGCAGTTCTTC. As protein: CASTLYNEQFF. The variable domain in full, completed from reference TRBV28 and TRBJ2-1, reads DVKVTQSSRYLVKRTGEKVFLECVQDMDHENMFWYRQDPGLGLRLIYFSYDVKMKEKGDIPEGYSVSREKKERFSLILESASTNQTSMYLCASTLYNEQFFGPGTRLTVL.

This clonotype was detected a few times. The chain carries TRBV4-2 and TRBJ2-2; no firm D call. V was pared by 0 bases and J by 4 bases, with 9 bases between. Germline V gene sequence: CDR1 LGHNA, CDR2 YNFKEQ. CDR3 length equals 15 residues. The CDR3 bases are TGTGCCAGCAGCCAAGAGGACCTCGCCACCGGGGAGCTGTTTTTT. Translated, it gives CASSQEDLATGELFF.

The chain combines TRBV30 with TRBJ1-2; D unclear. This CDR3 region has 11 residues. V was clipped by 5 bases and J by 8 bases, with 12 bases between them. CDR1 and CDR2 (germline): GTSNPN, SVGIG (reference sequence). Here the CDR3 reads CAWAESGGYTF. The CDR3 bases are TGTGCCTGGGCCGAATCTGGGGGCTACACCTTC.

This clonotype showed up just a few times. The rearrangement joins TRBV5-1 to TRBJ1-1; D is ambiguous. The CDR3 extends over 12 amino acids. Trimming shortened V by 0 bases and J by 7 bases, and 7 bases separated the two germline ends. Germline V gene lookup returns CDR1 SGHRS and CDR2 YFSETQ. DNA of the CDR3: TGCGCCAGCAGCTTGGTTTCTGATGAAGCTTTCTTT. Protein product: CASSLVSDEAFF.

This chain uses TRBV11-2 with TRBJ2-1; D not certain. V lost 1 base to trimming and J lost 7 bases, with 23 bases between them. This CDR3 region has 18 residues. Germline V gene lookup returns CDR1 SGHAT and CDR2 FQNNGV. The CDR3 coding sequence is TGTGCCAGCAGCTTAGTTCGTACCTCCACCGGTTCAATAAATGAGCAGTTCTTC. Its translation: CASSLVRTSTGSINEQFF.

The sample holds many counts of this clonotype. This rearrangement joins TRBV5-5 to TRBJ1-1; D ambiguous. The CDR3 has 13 amino acids. The V gene lost 0 bases and the J gene lost 8 bases, with 11 bases spanning the gap. The germline V gene encodes CDR1 SGHKS and CDR2 YYEKEE (reference sequence). CDR3 sequence reads: CASSLDLSLEAFF. The CDR3 DNA sequence: TGTGCCAGCAGCTTGGATCTTTCCCTGGAAGCTTTCTTT.

The chain is built from TRBV20-1 and TRBJ2-3; the match to TRBD2 covers 12 bases. Germline V gives CDR1 DFQATT, CDR2 SNEGSKA (reference sequence). V lost 1 base and J lost 6; bases outside the gene matches: 8. The CDR3 runs to 16 residues. The CDR3 here is CSARGETSGGIDTQYF. DNA of the CDR3: TGCAGTGCTAGAGGTGAAACTAGCGGGGGGATTGATACGCAGTATTTT.

This clonotype was seen more than once but under ten times. The chain recombines TRBV7-2 with TRBJ2-7; D gene uncertain. The CDR3 is made up of 13 amino acids. CDR1 is SGHTA, CDR2 FQGNSA, per germline. With 3 bases removed from V and 2 bases from J, the gap between germline ends came to 8 bases. The CDR3 here is CASSLTTPYEQYF. In DNA, the CDR3 is TGTGCCAGCAGCTTGACGACCCCCTACGAGCAGTACTTC.

This clonotype was counted ten times or more. The CDR3 protein is CSASLAGVGEQFF. As DNA, the CDR3 is TGCAGTGCCTCCCTAGCGGGGGTTGGGGAGCAGTTCTTC. V gene TRBV20-1 combines with J gene TRBJ2-1, with TRBD2 matching 10 bases. The germline V gene has CDR1 DFQATT and CDR2 SNEGSKA (reference sequence). This CDR3 has 13 amino acids. With V trimmed by 6 bases and J by 10 bases, 9 bases remained unmatched.

The V gene is TRBV5-5, the J gene TRBJ1-1; D gene ambiguous. CDR1 is SGHKS, CDR2 YYEKEE, per germline (reference sequence). Deletions cut 2 bases from V and 3 bases from J, with 8 bases between. This CDR3 has 13 amino acids. The CDR3 coding sequence is TGTGCCAGCAGCTTCTGGGATGACACTGAAGCTTTCTTT. Protein sequence: CASSFWDDTEAFF.

There are a few counts of this clonotype. V is TRBV7-6 and J is TRBJ1-5; D ambiguous. The CDR3 has 12 residues. In germline, CDR1 is SGHVS, CDR2 FNYEAQ. V lost 5 bases and J 7 bases, leaving 9 bases between the germline ends. The CDR3 DNA is TGTGCCAGCAGCAACCAAGGCCAGCCCCAGCATTTT. It translates to CASSNQGQPQHF.

The gene calls are TRBV4-1 and TRBJ1-1, with TRBD1 identical over 8 bases. Germline V lookup: CDR1 MGHRA, CDR2 YSYEKL. Unmatched junction bases numbered 26, after V lost 5 bases and J lost 3 bases. This CDR3 is built from 21 residues. CDR3 sequence: CASSSRPDIGAGGRVHTEAFF. DNA for the CDR3: TGCGCCAGCAGCTCCAGGCCCGATATTGGGGCAGGGGGCCGAGTGCACACTGAAGCTTTCTTT.